These 31 T cell receptor beta chains originate from one sample sequenced in a study of shared clonotypes between healthy human individuals. Naive CD8 cells lacked CD45RO and underwent positive selection for CCR7, leaving out terminally differentiated effector memory CD45RA+ cells. Generated by immunoSEQ multiplex PCR, the TCRdb table keeps only in-frame clones and is missing some. The table records millions of clones, under 95% of them present only once. Material: naive CD8+ T cells from PBMCs. The receptors shown here come from a man aged 18 to 30 in good health. Some clones in this sample may be carry-over from other donors' samples.

This chain connects TRBV6-4 to TRBJ1-1; weak D call: TRBD1 (6 bases). CDR1 and CDR2 (germline): MRHNA, SNTAGT. The CDR3 is 14 residues long. V was shortened by 4 bases and J by 1 base, with 10 bases between the two germline ends. CDR3 region: CASSATGWNTEAFF. The CDR3 coding sequence is TGTGCCAGCAGTGCGACAGGCTGGAACACTGAAGCTTTCTTT.

The V gene is TRBV28, the J gene TRBJ1-3; D not resolved. Trimming took 5 bases from V and 5 from J, leaving 16 bases between them. CDR3 length: 15 residues. Germline CDR1 and CDR2: MDHEN and SYDVKM. The CDR3 DNA reads TGTGCCAGCAGTCTAGGACTGCCAGGTCGAAACACCATATATTTT. Protein: CASSLGLPGRNTIYF.

V usage is TRBV5-1 and J usage is TRBJ2-7; D may be TRBD2 (6 bases). CDR3 length equals 14 residues. Trimming removed 2 bases at V and 5 bases at J, with 14 bases between. In germline, CDR1 is SGHRS, CDR2 YFSETQ. CDR3 sequence (DNA): TGCGCCAGCAGCTTTGGTGGGGGGTTAAACGAGCAGTACTTC. The encoded protein is CASSFGGGLNEQYF.

The V gene is TRBV7-9, the J gene TRBJ1-5, with a weak D call TRBD1 (5 bases). This CDR3 is built from 14 residues. Trimming left V 8 bases short and J 5 bases short, with 16 bases between. Germline assignment: CDR1 SEHNR and CDR2 FQNEAQ (reference sequence). For the CDR3, the DNA is TGTGCCAGCCAAAGTGGGGCAAAGGATCAGCCCCAGCATTTT. As protein: CASQSGAKDQPQHF.

This chain links TRBV15 with TRBJ2-5; the match to TRBD1 covers 8 bases. V lost 3 bases, J lost 3 bases, and 15 bases stayed unmatched. This CDR3 region has 18 residues. CDR1 and CDR2 (germline): LNHNV, YYDKDF (reference sequence). The CDR3 DNA is TGTGCCACCAGCAGGCGAAGGACAGGGAGGAGTGAGGAAGAGACCCAGTACTTC. Amino acids: CATSRRRTGRSEEETQYF.

The chain recombines TRBV27 with TRBJ2-1, with TRBD1 matching 8 bases. V shed 5 bases, J shed 7 bases, and the junction held 13 bases outside the gene matches. Looked up from germline, CDR1 is MNHEY and CDR2 is SMNVEV (reference sequence). There are 16 residues in the CDR3. In DNA form, the CDR3 reads TGTGCCAGCAGTCTTCCAGGGGGCACCCTCGGAAATGAGCAGTTCTTC. This translates into CASSLPGGTLGNEQFF.

The count of this clone is one. The CDR3 DNA reads as TGTGCCAGCAGTGACAGTCTAGCGGGAGGCCAAAACATTCAGTACTTC. Translation gives CASSDSLAGGQNIQYF. The rearrangement links TRBV2 to TRBJ2-4; 11 bases map to TRBD2. CDR3 length: 16 residues. The V segment lost 3 bases and the J segment 5 bases; nucleotides outside the gene matches: 6. In germline, CDR1 is SNHLY, CDR2 FYNNEI.

The rearrangement uses TRBV27 and TRBJ2-7; 9 positions match TRBD1. The germline gives CDR1 MNHEY, CDR2 SMNVEV (reference sequence). V lost 5 bases and J lost 6; bases outside the gene matches: 8. CDR3 length: 14 residues. In DNA, the CDR3 is TGTGCCAGCAGTGGCCGGGACAGGGTCTCCGAGCAGTACTTC. It encodes CASSGRDRVSEQYF.

This chain links TRBV5-6 with TRBJ2-7; TRBD1 aligns across 9 bases. Germline V gene sequence: CDR1 SGHDT, CDR2 YYEEEE. The V segment lost 3 bases and the J segment 12 bases; nucleotides outside the gene matches: 10. This CDR3 is 13 amino acids long. The CDR3: CASSSGTGLPRYF. DNA of the CDR3: TGTGCCAGCAGCTCTGGGACAGGGCTCCCTAGGTACTTC. Filled out from reference TRBV5-6 and TRBJ2-7, the complete variable domain reads DAGVTQSPTHLIKTRGQQVTLRCSPKSGHDTVSWYQQALGQGPQFIFQYYEEEERQRGNFPDRFSGHQFPNYSSELNVNALLLGDSALYLCASSSGTGLPRYFGPGTRLTVT.

The rearrangement joins TRBV10-1 to TRBJ1-1, with D possibly TRBD1 on 5 matching bases. CDR3 length: 13 amino acids. V lost 3 bases and J lost 6, with 11 bases in between. Per germline, CDR1 WNHNN and CDR2 SYGVQD (reference sequence). CDR3 protein: CASSDPGTAEAFF. The CDR3 DNA reads as TGCGCCAGCAGTGACCCCGGGACGGCTGAAGCTTTCTTT.

The chain recombines TRBV29-1 with TRBJ2-5; D may be TRBD1 or TRBD2 (7 bases each). The CDR3 contains 16 residues. Per germline, CDR1 SQVTM and CDR2 ANQGSEA. V gave up 6 bases and J gave up 5 bases, with 25 bases separating them. The CDR3: CSVTPGAGGLLETQYF. CDR3 coding DNA: TGCAGCGTGACCCCCGGGGCAGGGGGACTATTGGAGACCCAGTACTTC.

This clone was seen just once. The V gene is TRBV27, the J gene TRBJ2-3, with 11 bases that match TRBD2. V trimming: 5 bases; J trimming: 7 bases; junction bases outside the gene matches: 11. Germline V gives CDR1 MNHEY, CDR2 SMNVEV (reference sequence). The CDR3 contains 16 residues. The CDR3 bases are TGTGCCAGCAGTCCCCGGCTAGCGGGGGGCAGGAATACGCAGTATTTT. The encoded protein is CASSPRLAGGRNTQYF.

The V and J genes are TRBV7-2 and TRBJ2-5; TRBD1 matches at 8 bases. This CDR3 has 16 residues. V was pared by 5 bases and J by 2 bases, with 10 bases of the junction left unmatched. CDR1 and CDR2 from the germline V gene are SGHTA and FQGNSA. The DNA of the CDR3 is TGTGCCAGCAGCCCAGCAGGGGGCGCGGATCAAGAGACCCAGTACTTC. This gives the protein CASSPAGGADQETQYF.

J is TRBJ1-2 and V is TRBV28; TRBD1 is a possible D gene (5 bases). The germline gives CDR1 MDHEN, CDR2 SYDVKM. Trimming took 4 bases from V and 0 from J, leaving 9 bases between them. This CDR3 comprises 14 residues. The CDR3 bases are TGTGCCAGCAGTTCCGGGACCACTAACTATGGCTACACCTTC. Translated, it gives CASSSGTTNYGYTF.

The chain has TRBV28 and TRBJ1-1; D possibly corresponds to TRBD1 (5 bases). V was clipped by 8 bases and J by 4 bases, with 17 bases between them. In germline, CDR1 is MDHEN, CDR2 SYDVKM. CDR3 length: 14 residues. Written as DNA, the CDR3 is TGTGCCAGCTTCGAAGGCAGGGCGGTCACTGAAGCTTTCTTT. The encoded protein is CASFEGRAVTEAFF.

The gene calls are TRBV7-8 and TRBJ2-1, with a tentative D call TRBD2 (6 bases). Trimming took off 5 bases at V and 6 bases at J, with 11 bases between the two ends. The V gene's germline CDR1 is SGHVS and CDR2 FQNEAQ. The CDR3 runs to 13 residues. DNA of the CDR3: TGTGCCAGCAGCCCCCGGGGGTCCAATGAGCAGTTCTTC. Its translation is CASSPRGSNEQFF.

As to this clone: Different DNA sequences within this sample yield the same CDR3. The chain has TRBV6-5 and TRBJ2-7; D is possibly TRBD1 or TRBD2 (5 bases each). The germline V and J ends were trimmed by 2 bases and 1 base, with 9 bases remaining between them. Germline-derived CDR1 and CDR2 are MNHEY and SVGAGI. The CDR3 has 14 amino acids. CDR3: CASSYGEGSYEQYF. Written as DNA, the CDR3 is TGTGCCAGCAGTTACGGCGAGGGGTCCTACGAGCAGTACTTC.

This clone was seen more than once but under ten times. This chain links TRBV27 with TRBJ2-1; D is perhaps TRBD1 (6 bases). The CDR3 has 13 amino acids. CDR1 is MNHEY and CDR2 is SMNVEV in the germline V gene (reference sequence). V lost 2 bases and J lost 5, with 7 bases in between. The DNA for the CDR3 is TGTGCCAGCAGTTTAGGACAGCACAATGAGCAGTTCTTC. Translating gives CASSLGQHNEQFF.

This clone was found once. The chain recombines TRBV7-9 with TRBJ1-2, with D uncertain. Germline V gene sequence: CDR1 SEHNR, CDR2 FQNEAQ (reference sequence). Trimming left V 6 bases short and J 3 bases short, with 11 bases between. The CDR3 loop spans 13 amino acids. The CDR3 DNA is TGTGCCAGCAGAAGAAAGGCGGACTATGGCTACACCTTC. Its translation: CASRRKADYGYTF.

The chain uses TRBV27 and TRBJ1-5; D is undetermined. Trimming took 5 bases from V and 4 from J, leaving 9 bases between them. The CDR3 loop spans 13 amino acids. Germline CDR1 MNHEY, CDR2 SMNVEV (reference sequence). DNA of the CDR3: TGTGCCAGCAGTCCGACCCCGAATCAGCCCCAGCATTTT. It yields the protein CASSPTPNQPQHF.

This clone has just a few counts. The genes are TRBV10-1 and TRBJ1-5; D unresolved. Trimming cost V 4 bases and J 9 bases, with 13 bases left between them. Germline CDR1 reads WNHNN; CDR2 reads SYGVQD (reference sequence). CDR3 length equals 13 residues. The CDR3 here is CASSGQPSGPQHF. The CDR3 nucleotides are TGCGCCAGCAGTGGACAACCATCCGGGCCCCAGCATTTT.

The chain uses TRBV6-5 and TRBJ2-7; D is ambiguous. The CDR3 has 11 residues. V dropped 4 bases and J dropped 5 bases, with 6 bases sitting between them. Germline-derived CDR1 and CDR2 are MNHEY and SVGAGI. The CDR3 region has the DNA TGTGCCAGCAGTTCTGGGCACGAGCAGTACTTC. Its translation: CASSSGHEQYF.

Only one count was recorded for this clone. V usage is TRBV9 and J usage is TRBJ2-1; D perhaps matches TRBD1 (6 bases). This CDR3 spans 14 amino acids. Trimming removed 0 bases from V and 8 bases from J, with 12 bases in between. CDR1 and CDR2 from the germline V gene are SGDLS and YYNGEE. CDR3 DNA: TGTGCCAGCAGCGTAGTTGGCAGGGGAGATGAGCAGTTCTTC. Amino acid sequence: CASSVVGRGDEQFF.

As to this clone: At the DNA level, this CDR3 is encoded by other sequences in the same sample as well. The chain has TRBV27 and TRBJ2-7; TRBD2 aligns across 9 bases. V lost 6 bases to trimming and J lost 1 base; unmatched junction nucleotides: 4. CDR3 size: 14 residues. The germline V gene has CDR1 MNHEY and CDR2 SMNVEV (reference sequence). The CDR3 here is CASRLAGPSYEQYF. CDR3 coding DNA: TGTGCCAGCAGGCTAGCGGGACCTTCCTACGAGCAGTACTTC.

The chain joins TRBV9 to TRBJ2-1; TRBD1 aligns across 9 bases. The CDR3 is made up of 16 amino acids. V dropped 6 bases and J dropped 4; count of bases not matched to a gene: 11. The germline CDR1 and CDR2 sequences are SGDLS and YYNGEE. The CDR3 DNA reads as TGTGCCAGCACCAAAGCCCCGACAGGGGGATACAATGAGCAGTTCTTC. Translating it yields CASTKAPTGGYNEQFF.

This chain uses TRBV27 with TRBJ2-7; D gene unclear. The CDR3 totals 14 residues. V was shortened by 2 bases and J by 5 bases, with 13 bases between the two germline ends. CDR1 MNHEY and CDR2 SMNVEV come from the germline V gene (reference sequence). CDR3 DNA sequence: TGTGCCAGCAGTTTAGAAAAGCTCGGCAACGAGCAGTACTTC. It codes for CASSLEKLGNEQYF.

The gene calls are TRBV19 and TRBJ2-6; 7 bases are shared with TRBD1. There are 21 residues in the CDR3. Trimming cost V 0 bases and J 0 bases; bases outside gene matches: 14. From germline, CDR1 is LNHDA and CDR2 SQIVND (reference sequence). The CDR3 DNA reads as TGTGCCAGTAGTATAGATCACACCGGCTGGGACAGCATCTCTGGGGCCAACGTCCTGACTTTC. Translating it yields CASSIDHTGWDSISGANVLTF. The variable domain in full, with the rest retrieved from reference TRBV19 and TRBJ2-6, is DGGITQSPKYLFRKEGQNVTLSCEQNLNHDAMYWYRQDPGQGLRLIYYSQIVNDFQKGDIAEGYSVSREKKESFPLTVTSAQKNPTAFYLCASSIDHTGWDSISGANVLTFGAGSRLTVL.

The chain has TRBV19 and TRBJ2-1; 7 positions match TRBD1. Trimming took 7 bases from V and 3 from J; bases not matched to a gene: 9. In germline, CDR1 is LNHDA, CDR2 SQIVND (reference sequence). The CDR3 totals 15 residues. CDR3 nucleotide sequence: TGTGCCAGTACCGAGGGACAGAGCCGCTACAATGAGCAGTTCTTC. This sequence encodes CASTEGQSRYNEQFF.

The chain has TRBV19 and TRBJ1-5; 8 nucleotides agree with TRBD1. The CDR3 covers 13 residues. V shed 9 bases, J shed 10 bases, and the junction held 11 bases outside the gene matches. CDR1 and CDR2 (germline): LNHDA, SQIVND (reference sequence). CDR3 residues: CASRTGRRLPQHF. The CDR3 DNA follows: TGTGCCAGCAGGACAGGGCGTCGTCTCCCCCAGCATTTT. Full variable domain (missing parts from reference TRBV19 and TRBJ1-5): DGGITQSPKYLFRKEGQNVTLSCEQNLNHDAMYWYRQDPGQGLRLIYYSQIVNDFQKGDIAEGYSVSREKKESFPLTVTSAQKNPTAFYLCASRTGRRLPQHFGDGTRLSIL.

The chain employs TRBV12-5 and TRBJ2-1; 8 positions agree with TRBD1. From germline, CDR1 is LGHNT and CDR2 FRNRAP. This CDR3 is built from 16 residues. The ends lost 1 base at V and 4 bases at J; junction bases unmatched: 6. For the CDR3, the DNA is TGTGCTAGTGGTTTGGGCGGGACAGGCCTTTACAATGAGCAGTTCTTC. Protein: CASGLGGTGLYNEQFF.

Comments on this clone: Sequence at one end of the junction differs from germline and may be a read error. The V and J genes are TRBV7-3 and TRBJ1-4; unclear D gene. Germline CDR1 reads SGHTA; CDR2 reads FQGTGA. The CDR3 loop spans 14 amino acids. The CDR3 DNA is TGTGCCAGCAGCCTAACGAGGGCTAATGAAAAACTGTTTTTT. Its translation is CASSLTRANEKLFF.